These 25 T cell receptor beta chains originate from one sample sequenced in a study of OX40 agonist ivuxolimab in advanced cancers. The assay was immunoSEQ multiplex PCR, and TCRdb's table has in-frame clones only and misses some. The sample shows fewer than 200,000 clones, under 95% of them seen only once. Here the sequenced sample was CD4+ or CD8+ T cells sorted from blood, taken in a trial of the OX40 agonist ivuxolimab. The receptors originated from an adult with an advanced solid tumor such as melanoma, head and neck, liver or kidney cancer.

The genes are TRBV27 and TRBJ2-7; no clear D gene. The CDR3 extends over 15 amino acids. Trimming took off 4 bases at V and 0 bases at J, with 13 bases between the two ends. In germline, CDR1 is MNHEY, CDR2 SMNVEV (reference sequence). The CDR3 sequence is CASSSPRLGSYEQYF. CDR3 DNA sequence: TGTGCCAGCAGTTCCCCACGGTTGGGCTCCTACGAGCAGTACTTC.

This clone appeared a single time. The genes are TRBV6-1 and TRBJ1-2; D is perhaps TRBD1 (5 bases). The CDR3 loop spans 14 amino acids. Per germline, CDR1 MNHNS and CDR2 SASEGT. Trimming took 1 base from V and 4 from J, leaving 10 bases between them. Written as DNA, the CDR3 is TGTGCCAGCAGTGAAGGTCCAGGGCGCTATGGCTACACCTTC. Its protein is CASSEGPGRYGYTF.

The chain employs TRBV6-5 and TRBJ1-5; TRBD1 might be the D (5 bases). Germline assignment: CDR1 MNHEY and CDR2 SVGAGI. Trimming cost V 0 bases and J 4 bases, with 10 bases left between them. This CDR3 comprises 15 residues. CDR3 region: CASSYSGTGNQPQHF. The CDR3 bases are TGTGCCAGCAGTTACTCCGGGACGGGGAATCAGCCCCAGCATTTT.

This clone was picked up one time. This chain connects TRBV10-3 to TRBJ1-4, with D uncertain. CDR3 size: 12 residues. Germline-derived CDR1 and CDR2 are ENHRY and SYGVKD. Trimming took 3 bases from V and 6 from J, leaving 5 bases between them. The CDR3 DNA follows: TGTGCCATCAGTGAATTAGATGAAAAACTGTTTTTT. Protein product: CAISELDEKLFF.

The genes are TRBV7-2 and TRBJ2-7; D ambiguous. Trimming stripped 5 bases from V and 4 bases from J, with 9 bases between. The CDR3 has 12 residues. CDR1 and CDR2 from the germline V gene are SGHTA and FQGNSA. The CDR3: CASSPSPYEQYF. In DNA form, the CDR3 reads TGTGCCAGCAGCCCATCCCCTTACGAGCAGTACTTC.

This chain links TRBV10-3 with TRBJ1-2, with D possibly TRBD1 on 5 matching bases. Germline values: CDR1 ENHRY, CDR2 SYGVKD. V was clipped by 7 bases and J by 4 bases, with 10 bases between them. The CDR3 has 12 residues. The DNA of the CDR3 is TGTGCCATCAACGCAGGGAGCTATGGCTACACCTTC. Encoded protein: CAINAGSYGYTF.

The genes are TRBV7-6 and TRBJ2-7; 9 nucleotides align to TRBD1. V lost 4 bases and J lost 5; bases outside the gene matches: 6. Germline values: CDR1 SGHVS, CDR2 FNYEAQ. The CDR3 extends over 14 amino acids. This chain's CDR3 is CASSSPGQGNEQYF. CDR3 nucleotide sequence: TGTGCCAGCAGCTCGCCGGGACAGGGAAACGAGCAGTACTTC.

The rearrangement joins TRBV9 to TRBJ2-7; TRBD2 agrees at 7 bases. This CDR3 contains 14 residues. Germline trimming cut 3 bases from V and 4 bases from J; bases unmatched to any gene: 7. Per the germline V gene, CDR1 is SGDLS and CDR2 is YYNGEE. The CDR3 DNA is TGTGCCAGCAGCGCCCGGGACTACCAGTACGAGCAGTACTTC. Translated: CASSARDYQYEQYF.

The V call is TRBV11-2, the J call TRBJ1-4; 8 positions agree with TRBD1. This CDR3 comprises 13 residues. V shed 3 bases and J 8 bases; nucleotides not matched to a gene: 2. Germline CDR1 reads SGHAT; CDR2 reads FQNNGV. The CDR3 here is CASSFGQGEKLFF. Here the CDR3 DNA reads TGTGCCAGCAGCTTCGGACAGGGAGAAAAACTGTTTTTT.

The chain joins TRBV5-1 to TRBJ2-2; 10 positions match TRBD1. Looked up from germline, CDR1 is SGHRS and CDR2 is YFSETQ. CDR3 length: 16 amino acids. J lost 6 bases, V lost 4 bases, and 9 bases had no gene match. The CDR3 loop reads CASSPGQGRSAGELFF. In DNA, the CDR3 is TGCGCCAGCAGCCCGGGACAGGGGAGATCCGCCGGGGAGCTGTTTTTT.

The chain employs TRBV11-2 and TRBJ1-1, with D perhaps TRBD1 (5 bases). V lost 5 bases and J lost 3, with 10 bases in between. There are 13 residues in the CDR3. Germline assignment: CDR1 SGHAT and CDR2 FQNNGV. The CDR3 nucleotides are TGTGCCAGCAGCCCGGGGACGGACACTGAAGCTTTCTTT. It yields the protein CASSPGTDTEAFF. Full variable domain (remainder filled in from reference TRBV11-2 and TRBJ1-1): EAGVAQSPRYKIIEKRQSVAFWCNPISGHATLYWYQQILGQGPKLLIQFQNNGVVDDSQLPKDRFSAERLKGVDSTLKIQPAKLEDSAVYLCASSPGTDTEAFFGQGTRLTVV.

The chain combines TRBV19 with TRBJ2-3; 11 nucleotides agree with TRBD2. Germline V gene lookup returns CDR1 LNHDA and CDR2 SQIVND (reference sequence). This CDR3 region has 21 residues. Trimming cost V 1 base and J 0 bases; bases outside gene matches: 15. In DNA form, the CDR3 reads TGTGCCAGTAGTATAGGATGGGGACTAGCGGATGACAAAGATAGCACAGATACGCAGTATTTT. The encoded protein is CASSIGWGLADDKDSTDTQYF.

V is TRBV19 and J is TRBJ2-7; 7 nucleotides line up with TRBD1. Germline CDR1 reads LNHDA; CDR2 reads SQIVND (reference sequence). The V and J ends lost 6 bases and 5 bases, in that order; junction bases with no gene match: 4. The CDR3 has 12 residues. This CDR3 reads CASRRGLDEQYF. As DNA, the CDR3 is TGTGCCAGTAGGAGGGGGCTCGACGAGCAGTACTTC.

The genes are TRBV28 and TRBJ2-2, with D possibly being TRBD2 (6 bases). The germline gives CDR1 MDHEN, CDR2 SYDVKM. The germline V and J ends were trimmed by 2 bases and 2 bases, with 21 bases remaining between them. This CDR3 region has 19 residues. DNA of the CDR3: TGTGCCAGCAGTTTAATCCCAGAGGCGGGGCCCCGTAACACCGGGGAGCTGTTTTTT. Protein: CASSLIPEAGPRNTGELFF.

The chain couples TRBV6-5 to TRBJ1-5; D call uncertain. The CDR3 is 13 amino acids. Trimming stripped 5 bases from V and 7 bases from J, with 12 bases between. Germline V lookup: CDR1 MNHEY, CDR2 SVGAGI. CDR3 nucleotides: TGTGCCAGCAGTAGGGAATTGGAGCAGCCCCAGCATTTT. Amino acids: CASSRELEQPQHF.

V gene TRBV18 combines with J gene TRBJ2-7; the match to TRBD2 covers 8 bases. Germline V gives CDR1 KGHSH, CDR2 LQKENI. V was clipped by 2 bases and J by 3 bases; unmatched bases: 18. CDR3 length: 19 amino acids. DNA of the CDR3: TGTGCCAGCTCACCATTTACTAGCGGAAGCAGGTCGGCGATCTACGAGCAGTACTTC. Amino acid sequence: CASSPFTSGSRSAIYEQYF. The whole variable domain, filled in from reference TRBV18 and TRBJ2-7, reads NAGVMQNPRHLVRRRGQEARLRCSPMKGHSHVYWYRQLPEEGLKFMVYLQKENIIDESGMPKERFSAEFPKEGPSILRIQQVVRGDSAAYFCASSPFTSGSRSAIYEQYFGPGTRLTVT.

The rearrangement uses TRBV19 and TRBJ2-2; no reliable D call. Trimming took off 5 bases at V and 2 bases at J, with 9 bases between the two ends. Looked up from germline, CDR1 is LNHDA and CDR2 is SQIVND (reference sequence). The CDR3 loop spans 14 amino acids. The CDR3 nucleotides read TGTGCCAGTAGTGCCATCCGAAACACCGGGGAGCTGTTTTTT. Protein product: CASSAIRNTGELFF.

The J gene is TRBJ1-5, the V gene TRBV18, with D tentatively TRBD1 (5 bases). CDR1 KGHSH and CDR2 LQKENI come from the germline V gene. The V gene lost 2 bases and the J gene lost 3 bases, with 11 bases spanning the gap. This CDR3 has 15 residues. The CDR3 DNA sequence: TGTGCCAGCTCACCAGCGGGGCAGATCAATCAGCCCCAGCATTTT. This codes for CASSPAGQINQPQHF.

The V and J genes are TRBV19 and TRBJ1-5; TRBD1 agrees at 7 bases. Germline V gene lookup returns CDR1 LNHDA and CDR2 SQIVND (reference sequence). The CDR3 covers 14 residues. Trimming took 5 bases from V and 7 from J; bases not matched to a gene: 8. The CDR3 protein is CASSSTGTRQPQHF. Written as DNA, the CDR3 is TGTGCCAGTAGTTCGACAGGGACACGCCAGCCCCAGCATTTT.

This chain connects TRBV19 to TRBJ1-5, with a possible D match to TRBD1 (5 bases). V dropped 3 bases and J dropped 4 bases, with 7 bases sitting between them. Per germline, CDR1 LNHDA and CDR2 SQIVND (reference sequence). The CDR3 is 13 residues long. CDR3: CASSMGGNQPQHF. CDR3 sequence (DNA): TGTGCCAGTAGTATGGGGGGAAATCAGCCCCAGCATTTT.

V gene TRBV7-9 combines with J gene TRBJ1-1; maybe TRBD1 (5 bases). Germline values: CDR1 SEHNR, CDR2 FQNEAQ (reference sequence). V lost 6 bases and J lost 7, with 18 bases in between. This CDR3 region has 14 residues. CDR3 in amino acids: CASSYTPGTGEAFF. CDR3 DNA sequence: TGTGCCAGCAGTTATACGCCTGGGACGGGTGAAGCTTTCTTT.

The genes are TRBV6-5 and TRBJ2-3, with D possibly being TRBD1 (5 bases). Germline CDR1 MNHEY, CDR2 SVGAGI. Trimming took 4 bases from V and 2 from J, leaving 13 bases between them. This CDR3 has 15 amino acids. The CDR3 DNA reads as TGTGCCAGCAGTTTCTCAGGGCGACTCACAGATACGCAGTATTTT. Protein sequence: CASSFSGRLTDTQYF.

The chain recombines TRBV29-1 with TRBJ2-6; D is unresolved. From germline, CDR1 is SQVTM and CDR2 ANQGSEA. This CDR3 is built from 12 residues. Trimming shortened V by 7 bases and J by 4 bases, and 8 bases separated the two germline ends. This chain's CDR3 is CSAPSGANVLTF. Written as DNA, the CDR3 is TGCAGCGCCCCATCCGGGGCCAACGTCCTGACTTTC.

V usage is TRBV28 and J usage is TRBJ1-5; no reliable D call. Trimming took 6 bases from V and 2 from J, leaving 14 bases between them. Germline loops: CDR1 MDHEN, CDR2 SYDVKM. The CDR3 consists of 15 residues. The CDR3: CASRAVGQGNQPQHF. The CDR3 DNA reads TGTGCCAGCAGGGCCGTCGGCCAGGGCAATCAGCCCCAGCATTTT.

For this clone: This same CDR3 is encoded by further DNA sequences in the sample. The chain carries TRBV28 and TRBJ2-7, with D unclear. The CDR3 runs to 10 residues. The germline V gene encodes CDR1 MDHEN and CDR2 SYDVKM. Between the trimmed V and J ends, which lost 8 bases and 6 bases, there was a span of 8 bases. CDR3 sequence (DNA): TGTGCCAGCGGTCTCGGCGAGCAGTACTTC. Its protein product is CASGLGEQYF.